One sample yielded the 17 T cell receptor beta chains listed below, sequenced in a study of T cells after yellow fever vaccination (dated 2019 in TCRdb). Library prep was done by 5' RACE. The instrument given in TCRdb is Illumina HiSeq 2500. TCRdb itself trimmed the public reads at Q25 with fastp, ran MiXCR and retained productive beta chains. Under each unique CDR3 protein, matching rows form one entry showing the most common genes and DNA. For this sample the table gives 70,000 to 80,000 distinct CDR3 sequences, of which more than 5.5% were detected only once. Approximately 29% of the sample comes from the top ten. This specimen's treatment or condition label, interpreted: live attenuated yellow fever vaccine strain. This specimen was CD8+ T cells sorted from PBMCs, taken approximately 11 days after the first yellow fever vaccination. The origin of the receptors is a man younger than 30 who received the YFV17D yellow fever vaccine.

This clonotype was detected ten times or more. The chain carries TRBV12-3 or TRBV12-4 and TRBJ2-1; tentative D call: TRBD1 (6 bases). V dropped 7 bases and J dropped 5 bases, with 15 bases sitting between them. This CDR3 has 14 amino acids. The CDR3 DNA follows: TGTGCCAGCACTCAACCGGGACAACACAATGAGCAGTTCTTC. Its translation is CASTQPGQHNEQFF.

This clonotype was counted many times. The V gene is TRBV18, the J gene TRBJ2-1; 7 nucleotides line up with TRBD2. J was trimmed by 9 bases and V by 2 bases; bases with no gene match: 13. Per germline, CDR1 KGHSH and CDR2 LQKENI. The CDR3 extends over 16 amino acids. This CDR3 reads CASSPEGRGRRFEQFF. The DNA for the CDR3 is TGTGCCAGCTCACCAGAGGGGAGGGGCCGGCGATTTGAGCAGTTCTTC.

This clonotype appeared many times. The chain links TRBV7-6 to TRBJ2-2; D is ambiguous. From germline, CDR1 is SGHVS and CDR2 FNYEAQ. The CDR3 runs 13 residues. V was pared by 5 bases and J by 3 bases, with 7 bases between. This chain's CDR3 is CASSPQYTGELFF. The CDR3 region has the DNA TGTGCCAGCAGCCCACAATACACCGGGGAGCTGTTTTTT.

As to this clonotype: Sequence at one end of the junction differs from germline and may be a read error. This rearrangement joins TRBV14 to TRBJ2-3; D is uncertain. The CDR3 is 18 amino acids. CDR1 SGHDN and CDR2 FVKESK come from the germline V gene. Here the CDR3 reads CASSQEFEPWIGTDTQCF. CDR3 DNA: TGTGCCAGCAGCCAAGAGTTCGAACCGTGGATTGGCACAGATACGCAGTGTTTT. Complete variable domain (other parts from reference TRBV14 and TRBJ2-3): EAGVTQFPSHSVIEKGQTVTLRCDPISGHDNLYWYRRVMGKEIKFLLHFVKESKQDESGMPNNRFLAERTGGTYSTLKVQPAELEDSGVYFCASSQEFEPWIGTDTQCFGPGTRLTVL.

This clonotype was seen repeatedly, ten times or more. The chain links TRBV4-2 to TRBJ1-2, with D possibly matching TRBD1 (6 bases). The germline V and J ends were trimmed by 0 bases and 4 bases, with 12 bases remaining between them. Germline CDR1 is LGHNA and CDR2 is YNFKEQ. The CDR3 length is 15 residues. The CDR3 DNA reads TGTGCCAGCAGCCAAGATCAAGGACAGCCCTATGGCTACACCTTC. This codes for CASSQDQGQPYGYTF.

The table lists this clonotype with many counts. The chain couples TRBV12-3 or TRBV12-4 to TRBJ1-4; TRBD1 is a possible D gene (6 bases). V was trimmed by 8 bases and J by 5 bases, leaving 12 bases between them. This CDR3 spans 13 amino acids. This CDR3 is CASRLGGNEKLFF. CDR3 coding DNA: TGTGCCAGCCGCTTAGGGGGGAATGAAAAACTGTTTTTT.

On this clonotype itself: Germline and junction disagree at one end, which may indicate a read error. The J gene is TRBJ2-2, the V gene TRBV7-2, with D possibly being TRBD1 or TRBD2 (5 bases each). There are 17 residues in the CDR3. CDR1 and CDR2 from the germline V gene are SGHTA and FQGNSA. The CDR3 region has the DNA TGTGCCAGCAGCCGACGCCGCGACAGTTCTTACACCGGGAAGCTGTTTTTT. Translating it yields CASSRRRDSSYTGKLFF.

This clonotype appeared a few times. J is TRBJ2-7 and V is TRBV7-3; possible D gene TRBD1, 6 bases. This CDR3 spans 15 amino acids. Deletions cut 1 base from V and 5 bases from J, with 15 bases between. The germline V gene has CDR1 SGHTA and CDR2 FQGTGA. The CDR3 DNA follows: TGTGCCAGCAGCTTAATCTCAGGGGCGGGCCACGAGCAGTACTTC. Translated, it gives CASSLISGAGHEQYF.

The chain links TRBV4-2 to TRBJ2-1; TRBD2 agrees at 14 bases. The CDR3 length is 20 residues. V was pared by 3 bases and J by 0 bases, with 10 bases of the junction left unmatched. Germline CDR1 and CDR2: LGHNA and YNFKEQ. The CDR3 bases are TGTGCCAGCAGCCAGGGGGTGAGACTAGCGGGGGGGAGCTCCTACAATGAGCAGTTCTTC. It specifies CASSQGVRLAGGSSYNEQFF.

A remark on this clonotype: The DNA is left out, because the CDR3 cannot be placed on it with certainty; the CDR3 is given as TCRdb lists it. This chain links TRBV7-5 with TRBJ2-5; TRBD2 reflects the table's D call only, with no check against the DNA. TRBV7-5 is given as a pseudogene. The CDR3 adds up to 22 amino acids, both ends counted. The CDR3 protein is CISVPEAIPPGLAGGNRETQYF.

This clonotype was observed a few times. This sequence joins TRBV15 and TRBJ1-6; unclear D gene. Trimming removed 6 bases from V and 7 bases from J, with 16 bases in between. Germline V gene lookup returns CDR1 LNHNV and CDR2 YYDKDF (reference sequence). The CDR3 runs to 15 residues. The CDR3 is CATSRTETINSPLHF. As DNA, the CDR3 is TGTGCCACCAGTCGGACGGAAACCATAAATTCACCCCTCCACTTT.

The V and J genes are TRBV7-2 and TRBJ1-4; a weak D match, TRBD1 (6 bases). Germline lookup yields CDR1 SGHTA and CDR2 FQGNSA. Trimming left V 6 bases short and J 3 bases short, with 14 bases between. The CDR3 contains 15 residues. The CDR3 loop reads CASSPWGGPNEKLFF. As DNA, the CDR3 is TGTGCCAGCAGTCCGTGGGGGGGGCCTAATGAAAAACTGTTTTTT. Using reference TRBV7-2 and TRBJ1-4 for the parts outside the CDR3, the full variable domain is GAGVSQSPSNKVTEKGKDVELRCDPISGHTALYWYRQSLGQGLEFLIYFQGNSAPDKSGLPSDRFSAERTGGSVSTLTIQRTQQEDSAVYLCASSPWGGPNEKLFFGSGTQLSVL.

The chain recombines TRBV4-3 with TRBJ2-1; D is unresolved. Germline V gives CDR1 LGHNA, CDR2 YSLEER. V was trimmed by 1 base and J by 6 bases, leaving 10 bases between them. The CDR3 has 14 amino acids. The CDR3 nucleotides read TGCGCCAGCAGCCAAGGGGTACTCACCAATGAGCAGTTCTTC. It translates to CASSQGVLTNEQFF.

This clonotype occurred a few times. This chain connects TRBV5-1 to TRBJ2-7, with 8 bases that match TRBD2. V lost 4 bases, J lost 3 bases, and 12 bases stayed unmatched. Germline V gives CDR1 SGHRS, CDR2 YFSETQ. This CDR3 contains 16 residues. For the CDR3, the DNA is TGCGCCAGCAGCCTACCCCGGGAGGGGATCCACTACGAGCAGTACTTC. This translates into CASSLPREGIHYEQYF.

This clonotype has at least ten counts. Because the CDR3's place on the DNA is in doubt, the DNA is left out and the CDR3 is given as listed by TCRdb. The genes are TRBV12-3 or TRBV12-4 and TRBJ2-5; the D segment call TRBD1 is taken from the table without a DNA check. The CDR3 adds up to 17 amino acids, both ends counted. The CDR3 loop is CASSSSAGGFWLSVQYF.

The sample holds many counts of this clonotype. The chain uses TRBV6-2 or TRBV6-3 and TRBJ2-7, with unresolved D. The CDR3 runs 9 residues. V was cut by 7 bases and J by 9 bases, with 7 bases left in between. Germline CDR1 reads MNHEY; CDR2 reads SVGEGT. The CDR3 protein is CASTPTQYV. CDR3 nucleotide sequence: TGTGCCAGCACGCCGACGCAGTACGTC.

Comments on this clonotype: This could be a read error, since a much larger clone is one nucleotide away. This chain connects TRBV4-1 to TRBJ2-1, with 8 bases that match TRBD2. The CDR3 has 16 amino acids. Looked up from germline, CDR1 is MGHRA and CDR2 is YSYEKL. As DNA, the CDR3 is TGCGCCAGCAGCCCCCAACTAGCGGACTCCTCCAATGAGCAGTTCTTC. Amino acids: CASSPQLADSSNEQFF.